Each of the 16 T cell receptor beta chains below was sequenced from the same sample in a study of cytomegalovirus exposure and HLA in healthy donors (dated 2017 in TCRdb). Libraries were built with the immunoSEQ multiplex PCR assay. For the multiplex PCR, a mixture combining 60 forward primers for TCR Vbeta segments and 13 reverse primers for TCR Jbeta segments was used. Sourced from immuneACCESS, this table was stored by TCRdb with only in-frame sequences that have V and J called. A share of the clones is absent; for the studies checked, an unresolved V gene accounts for under half, and the remainder has no known explanation. Within this sample are 85,000 to 130,000 clones, with roughly 80% of them counted one time only. The leading ten clones occupy 3.6% of the sample. The sample taken for sequencing was PBMCs. These receptors all stem from a man aged 60 to 75 in good health and CMV-seronegative.

V and J are TRBV7-2 and TRBJ1-4, with D possibly matching TRBD1 (6 bases). Trimming pared 2 bases from V and 10 bases from J, leaving 11 bases between. Germline V gene lookup returns CDR1 SGHTA and CDR2 FQGNSA. The CDR3 covers 13 residues. CDR3 nucleotides: TGTGCCAGCAGCTTAAGGAAAGGGGGAAAACTGTTTTTT. Protein: CASSLRKGGKLFF. Full variable domain (missing parts from reference TRBV7-2 and TRBJ1-4): GAGVSQSPSNKVTEKGKDVELRCDPISGHTALYWYRQSLGQGLEFLIYFQGNSAPDKSGLPSDRFSAERTGGSVSTLTIQRTQQEDSAVYLCASSLRKGGKLFFGSGTQLSVL.

The chain links TRBV4-3 to TRBJ1-4; 8 bases are shared with TRBD1. V lost 3 bases, J lost 8 bases, and 5 bases stayed unmatched. The CDR3 extends over 14 amino acids. Germline-derived CDR1 and CDR2 are LGHNA and YSLEER. The CDR3 DNA is TGCGCCAGCAGCCACGGACAGGGTGCGGAAAAACTGTTTTTT. It encodes CASSHGQGAEKLFF.

This rearrangement joins TRBV6-1 to TRBJ2-7; D unresolved. This CDR3 comprises 14 residues. V gave up 3 bases and J gave up 0 bases, with 9 bases separating them. Germline CDR1 and CDR2: MNHNS and SASEGT. As DNA, the CDR3 is TGTGCCAGCAGTGAGTTGCCCAGCTCCTACGAGCAGTACTTC. Its translation: CASSELPSSYEQYF.

V and J are TRBV9 and TRBJ2-3; D perhaps matches TRBD2 (6 bases). Germline lookup yields CDR1 SGDLS and CDR2 YYNGEE. V was cut by 6 bases and J by 1 base, with 12 bases left in between. CDR3 length equals 14 residues. The CDR3, as DNA: TGTGCCAGCAAGGGACTTGGACGCACAGATACGCAGTATTTT. Its translation: CASKGLGRTDTQYF.

V is TRBV28 and J is TRBJ1-1; 8 positions agree with TRBD1. The CDR3 contains 15 residues. Germline V gives CDR1 MDHEN, CDR2 SYDVKM. With V trimmed by 5 bases and J by 3 bases, 8 bases remained unmatched. In DNA, the CDR3 is TGTGCCAGCAGTCCCCCGGACAGGGAGGACACTGAAGCTTTCTTT. This sequence encodes CASSPPDREDTEAFF.

This chain joins TRBV7-2 and TRBJ1-1; D is possibly TRBD1 (5 bases). Germline assignment: CDR1 SGHTA and CDR2 FQGNSA. This CDR3 spans 15 amino acids. Trimming took off 1 base at V and 4 bases at J, with 13 bases between the two ends. DNA of the CDR3: TGTGCCAGCAGCTTAGTGGCCAGGGTAGGCACTGAAGCTTTCTTT. It translates to CASSLVARVGTEAFF.

V and J are TRBV5-1 and TRBJ2-5; 7 nucleotides align to TRBD1. In germline, CDR1 is SGHRS, CDR2 YFSETQ. V lost 7 bases to trimming and J lost 2 bases; unmatched junction nucleotides: 5. The CDR3 runs to 13 residues. CDR3 sequence reads: CASRQGNQETQYF. CDR3 bases: TGCGCCAGCCGACAGGGAAATCAAGAGACCCAGTACTTC.

The V gene is TRBV27, the J gene TRBJ1-2; 8 bases are shared with TRBD1. V lost 7 bases to trimming and J lost 4 bases; unmatched junction nucleotides: 11. In germline, CDR1 is MNHEY, CDR2 SMNVEV (reference sequence). CDR3 length equals 15 residues. CDR3 in DNA: TGTGCCAGCACCTCTTTGGACAGGGAAGGCTATGGCTACACCTTC. Its protein product is CASTSLDREGYGYTF.

For this clone: Relative to the germline gene, one junction end is altered; a read error may explain this. This rearrangement joins TRBV5-4 to TRBJ2-7; D uncertain. The length of the CDR3 is 16 residues. The germline V gene encodes CDR1 SGHNT and CDR2 YYREEE (reference sequence). The CDR3 DNA sequence: TGTGCCAGCAGCTCATCCAACGTACGTTTAAGCTACGGGCAGTACTTC. Protein product: CASSSSNVRLSYGQYF.

Concerning this clone: Relative to the germline gene, one junction end is altered; a read error may explain this. The rearrangement uses TRBV10-1 and TRBJ1-2; D perhaps matches TRBD1 (6 bases). Germline V gene data show CDR1 as WNHNN and CDR2 as SYGVQD (reference sequence). The CDR3 sequence is 10 residues long. In nucleotides, the CDR3 is TGCGCCAGCAGAGGACAGCGCCCCTTCTTC. Its protein is CASRGQRPFF.

This chain connects TRBV7-6 to TRBJ2-1; weak D call: TRBD2 (6 bases). The CDR3 contains 13 residues. The germline gives CDR1 SGHVS, CDR2 FNYEAQ. The germline V and J ends were trimmed by 6 bases and 5 bases, with 11 bases remaining between them. CDR3 sequence reads: CASRAGPNNEQFF. Written as DNA, the CDR3 is TGTGCCAGCAGGGCGGGGCCCAACAATGAGCAGTTCTTC.

The rearrangement uses TRBV18 and TRBJ2-1; TRBD2 matches 12 bases. Germline V lookup: CDR1 KGHSH, CDR2 LQKENI. With V trimmed by 3 bases and J by 7 bases, 7 bases remained unmatched. CDR3 size: 16 residues. The chain's CDR3 is CASSPPSGGAGNEQFF. The CDR3 DNA reads as TGTGCCAGCTCACCCCCTAGCGGGGGGGCCGGGAATGAGCAGTTCTTC.

This chain joins TRBV7-9 and TRBJ1-1, with 10 bases identical to TRBD1. Germline V lookup: CDR1 SEHNR, CDR2 FQNEAQ (reference sequence). J lost 0 bases, V lost 7 bases, and 5 bases had no gene match. The CDR3 has 15 residues. In DNA form, the CDR3 reads TGTGCCAGCACCTCAGGACAGGGGGTGAACACTGAAGCTTTCTTT. Translating it yields CASTSGQGVNTEAFF.

V is TRBV30 and J is TRBJ1-1, with D tentatively TRBD1 (5 bases). This CDR3 comprises 15 residues. Germline V gene sequence: CDR1 GTSNPN, CDR2 SVGIG (reference sequence). Trimming removed 2 bases at V and 3 bases at J, with 16 bases between. The DNA of the CDR3 is TGTGCCTGGAGTCCTGACAGACTTCAGGACACTGAAGCTTTCTTT. Translated, it gives CAWSPDRLQDTEAFF.

Note on this clone: An end of the junction does not agree with germline; a read error may underlie this. This sequence joins TRBV7-9 and TRBJ2-3, with 8 positions matching TRBD2. The CDR3 is 17 amino acids. CDR1 is SEHNR, CDR2 FQNEAQ, per germline (reference sequence). The CDR3 nucleotides read TGTGCCAGCAGCATAGCCTCCGGGACTAGGGGCACAGATACGCAGTATTTT. The encoded protein is CASSIASGTRGTDTQYF. Looking up the rest from reference TRBV7-9 and TRBJ2-3 gives the full variable domain: DTGVSQNPRHKITKRGQNVTFRCDPISEHNRLYWYRQTLGQGPEFLTYFQNEAQLEKSRLLSDRFSAERPKGSFSTLEIQRTEQGDSAMYLCASSIASGTRGTDTQYFGPGTRLTVL.

The CDR3 reads CASSLAGGAMETQYF. DNA for the CDR3: TGCGCCAGCAGCTTGGCCGGGGGGGCTATGGAGACCCAGTACTTC. The gene calls are TRBV5-1 and TRBJ2-5, with 8 bases aligning to TRBD2. Per the germline V gene, CDR1 is SGHRS and CDR2 is YFSETQ. The V gene end was trimmed by 0 bases and the J gene end by 5 bases; junction bases not matched to a gene: 6. The CDR3 loop spans 15 amino acids.